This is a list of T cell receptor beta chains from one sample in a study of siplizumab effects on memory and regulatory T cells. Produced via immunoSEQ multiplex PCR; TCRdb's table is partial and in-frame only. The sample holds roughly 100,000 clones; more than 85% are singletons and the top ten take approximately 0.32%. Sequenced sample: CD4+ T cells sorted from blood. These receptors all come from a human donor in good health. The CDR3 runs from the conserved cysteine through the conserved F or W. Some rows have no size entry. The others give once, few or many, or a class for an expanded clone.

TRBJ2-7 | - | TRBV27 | CASSGTGLQNYEQYF
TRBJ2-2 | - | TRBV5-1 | CASSLEGVAGELFF
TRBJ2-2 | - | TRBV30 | CAWGKSTGELFF
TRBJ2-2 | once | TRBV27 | CASSLFDRVDTGELFF
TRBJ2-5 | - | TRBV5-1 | CASGPTKETQYF
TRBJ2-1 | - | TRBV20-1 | CSALLATSQFF
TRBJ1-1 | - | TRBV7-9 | CASSSFNLGEAFF
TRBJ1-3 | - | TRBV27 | CASSERSTFTGNTIYF
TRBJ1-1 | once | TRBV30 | CAWSGESEAFF
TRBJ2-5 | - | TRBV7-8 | CASSLGVRETQYF
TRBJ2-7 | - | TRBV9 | CASSVGLGARHEQYF
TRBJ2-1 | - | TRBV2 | CASSVNTYNEQFF
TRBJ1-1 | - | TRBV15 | CATSRDPRSNTEAFF
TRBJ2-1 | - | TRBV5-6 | CASSLARGNEQFF
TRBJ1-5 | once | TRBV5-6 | CASSLTGESNQPQHF
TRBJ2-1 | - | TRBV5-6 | CASSLISGESMEQFF
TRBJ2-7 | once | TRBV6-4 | CASSGPPYEQYF
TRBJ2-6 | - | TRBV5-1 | CASSVMDRGTSGANVLTF
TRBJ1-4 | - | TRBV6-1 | CASRTGPTNEKLFF
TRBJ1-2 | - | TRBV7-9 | CASSNRDYGYTF
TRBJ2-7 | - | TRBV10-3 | CAISVGQGGYEQYF
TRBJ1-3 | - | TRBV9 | CASSVGSALGNTIYF
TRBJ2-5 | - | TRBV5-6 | CASSRDPGGGETQYF
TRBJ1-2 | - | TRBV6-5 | CAITQGYGYTF
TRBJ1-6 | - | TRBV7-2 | CASSSGGINSPLHF
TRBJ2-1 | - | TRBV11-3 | CASSVTSGSADEQFF
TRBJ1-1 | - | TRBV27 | CASSQGGDGYTEAFF
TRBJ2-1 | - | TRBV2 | CASSLTWGEQFF
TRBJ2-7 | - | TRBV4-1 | CASSVGLAGLISSYEQYF
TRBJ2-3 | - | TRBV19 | CASSIWTSRDQGGTQYF
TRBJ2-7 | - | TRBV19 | CASSGRTGGEQYF
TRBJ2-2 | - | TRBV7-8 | CASSAGTGGTGELFF
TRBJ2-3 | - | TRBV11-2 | CASSRLSVPTDTQYF
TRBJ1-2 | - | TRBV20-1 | CSAVRPGGYTF
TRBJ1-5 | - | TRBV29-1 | CSVGEGRQPQHF
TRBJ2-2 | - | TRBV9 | CASSGNTGELFF
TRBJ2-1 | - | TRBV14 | CASSQPGLVYNEQFF
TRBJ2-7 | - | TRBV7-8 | CASSAGTGGLLASYEQYF
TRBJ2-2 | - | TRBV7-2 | CASSEGLAGTGELFF
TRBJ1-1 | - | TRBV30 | CAWGAGSNTEAFF
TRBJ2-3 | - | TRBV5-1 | CASSLQGRDTQYF
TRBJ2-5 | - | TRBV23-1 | CASSPPNRPYPCETQYF
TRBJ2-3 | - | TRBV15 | CATSRDQAVGTDTQYF